The entry that follows covers one T cell receptor beta chain sequence. The antigen is unknown. The sample is drawn from a study of blood T cells in healthy people across ages. This CDR3 is 15 amino acids long. The V gene lost 1 base and the J gene lost 10 bases, with 17 bases spanning the gap. Germline CDR1 reads SGHVS; CDR2 reads FNYEAQ. Findings of the study overall: Higher diversity and more naive CD4+ cells were features of long-lived donors, compared to aged donors. For the donors, CMV status was unknown and possibly confounded expanded clonotype changes. Per million T cells, the diversity of TCR beta decreased roughly linearly as age advanced.

Sample-barcoded 5' priming and a J-beta primer mix drove a second PCR of roughly 7 to 11 cycles. The template-switch adaptor, which had 12 random nucleotides, put a tag on each cDNA molecule. TCRdb reprocessed the 5' RACE reads with MiXCR, giving one entry per CDR3 protein. The sample lists hundreds of thousands of distinct CDR3 sequences; around 54% were seen once. The sample comprised blood. The genes are TRBV7-6 and TRBJ2-1; D possibly uses TRBD1 or TRBD2 (7 bases each). The receptor comes from a man in his 60s in good health. CDR3 sequence (DNA): TGTGCCAGCAGCTTAGTCGCAGGGGGGGTAAGGGAGCAGTTCTTC. Translating it yields CASSLVAGGVREQFF.